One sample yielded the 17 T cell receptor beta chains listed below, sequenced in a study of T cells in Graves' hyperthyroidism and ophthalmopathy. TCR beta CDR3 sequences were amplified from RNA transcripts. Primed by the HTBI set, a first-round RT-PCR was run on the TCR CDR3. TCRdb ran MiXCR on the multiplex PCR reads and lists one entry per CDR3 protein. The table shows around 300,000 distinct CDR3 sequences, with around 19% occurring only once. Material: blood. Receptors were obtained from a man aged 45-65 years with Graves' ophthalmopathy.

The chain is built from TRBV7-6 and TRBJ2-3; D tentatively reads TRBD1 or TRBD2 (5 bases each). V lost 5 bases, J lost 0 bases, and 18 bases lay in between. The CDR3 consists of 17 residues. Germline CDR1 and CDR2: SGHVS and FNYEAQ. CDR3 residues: CASSPNGATPSTDTQYF. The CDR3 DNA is TGTGCCAGCAGCCCGAACGGGGCGACACCTAGCACAGATACGCAGTATTTT.

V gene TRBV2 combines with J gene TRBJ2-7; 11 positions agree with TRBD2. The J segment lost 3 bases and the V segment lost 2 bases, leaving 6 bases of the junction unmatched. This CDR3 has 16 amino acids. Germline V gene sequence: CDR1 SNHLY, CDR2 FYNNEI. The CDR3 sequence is CASSELAGGLGYEQYF. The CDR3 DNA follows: TGTGCCAGCAGTGAACTAGCGGGAGGCTTGGGCTACGAGCAGTACTTC.

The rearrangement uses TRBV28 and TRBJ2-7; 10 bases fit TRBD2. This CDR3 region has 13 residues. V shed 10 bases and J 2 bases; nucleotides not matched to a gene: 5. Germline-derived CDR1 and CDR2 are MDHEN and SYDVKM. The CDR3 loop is CATQREGPYEQYF. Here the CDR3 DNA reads TGTGCCACACAGCGGGAGGGCCCCTACGAGCAGTACTTC.

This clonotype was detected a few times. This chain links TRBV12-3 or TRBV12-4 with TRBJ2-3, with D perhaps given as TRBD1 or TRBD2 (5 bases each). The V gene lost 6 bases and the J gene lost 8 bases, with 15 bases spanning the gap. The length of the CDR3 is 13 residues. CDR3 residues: CASSSTAGTTQYF. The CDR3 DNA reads TGTGCCAGCAGCTCTACTGCCGGGACTACGCAGTATTTT.

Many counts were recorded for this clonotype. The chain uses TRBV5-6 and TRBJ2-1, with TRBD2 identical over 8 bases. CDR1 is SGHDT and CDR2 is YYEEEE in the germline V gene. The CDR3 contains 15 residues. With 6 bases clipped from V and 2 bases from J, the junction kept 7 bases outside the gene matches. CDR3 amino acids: CASTILAETYNEQFF. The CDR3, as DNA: TGTGCCAGCACCATACTAGCGGAAACCTACAATGAGCAGTTCTTC.

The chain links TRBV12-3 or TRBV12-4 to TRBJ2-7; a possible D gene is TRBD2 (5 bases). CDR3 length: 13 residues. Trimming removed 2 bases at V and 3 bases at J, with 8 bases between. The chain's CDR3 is CASSLIEGYEQYF. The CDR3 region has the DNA TGTGCCAGCAGTTTAATAGAGGGCTACGAGCAGTACTTC.

This CDR3 reads CASSVGTGAYSEAFF. CDR3 nucleotides: TGTGCCAGCAGCGTAGGGACAGGGGCCTACTCGGAAGCTTTCTTT. The chain carries TRBV9 and TRBJ1-1, with 9 bases that match TRBD1. The junction had 8 bases not matched to a gene; V was cut back by 0 bases and J by 8 bases. The CDR3 runs to 15 residues. Germline loops: CDR1 SGDLS, CDR2 YYNGEE.

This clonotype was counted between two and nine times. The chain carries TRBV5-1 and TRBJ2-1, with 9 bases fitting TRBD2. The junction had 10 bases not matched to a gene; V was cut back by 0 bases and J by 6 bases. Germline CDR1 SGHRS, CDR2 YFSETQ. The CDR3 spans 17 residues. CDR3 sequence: CASSLDFLAGLGNEQFF. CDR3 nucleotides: TGCGCCAGCAGCTTGGATTTTCTAGCGGGATTAGGCAATGAGCAGTTCTTC.

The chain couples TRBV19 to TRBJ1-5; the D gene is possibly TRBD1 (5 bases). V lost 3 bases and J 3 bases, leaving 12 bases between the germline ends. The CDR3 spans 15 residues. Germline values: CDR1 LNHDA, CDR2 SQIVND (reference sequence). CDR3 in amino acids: CASSMATDHNQPQHF. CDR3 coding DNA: TGTGCCAGTAGTATGGCGACAGATCACAATCAGCCCCAGCATTTT. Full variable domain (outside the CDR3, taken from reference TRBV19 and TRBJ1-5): DGGITQSPKYLFRKEGQNVTLSCEQNLNHDAMYWYRQDPGQGLRLIYYSQIVNDFQKGDIAEGYSVSREKKESFPLTVTSAQKNPTAFYLCASSMATDHNQPQHFGDGTRLSIL.

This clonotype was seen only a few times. The CDR3 protein is CASSFNEKLFF. The CDR3 DNA reads as TGTGCCAGCAGTTTCAATGAAAAACTGTTTTTT. V gene TRBV12-3 or TRBV12-4 combines with J gene TRBJ1-4, with unresolved D. Trimming took 3 bases from V and 5 from J, leaving 1 base between them. There are 11 residues in the CDR3.

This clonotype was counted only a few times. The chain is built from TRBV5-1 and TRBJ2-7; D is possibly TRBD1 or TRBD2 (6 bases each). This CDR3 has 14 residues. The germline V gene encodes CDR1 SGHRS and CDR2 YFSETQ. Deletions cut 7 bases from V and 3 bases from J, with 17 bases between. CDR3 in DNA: TGCGCCAGCCAACCTTCGGGGGCCCACTACGAGCAGTACTTC. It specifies CASQPSGAHYEQYF.

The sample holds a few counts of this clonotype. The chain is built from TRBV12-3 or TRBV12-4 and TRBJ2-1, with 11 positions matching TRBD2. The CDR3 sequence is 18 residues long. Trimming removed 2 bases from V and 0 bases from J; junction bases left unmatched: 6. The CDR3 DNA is TGTGCCAGCAGTTTAATAGCGGGAGGGCGGAGCTCCTACAATGAGCAGTTCTTC. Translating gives CASSLIAGGRSSYNEQFF.

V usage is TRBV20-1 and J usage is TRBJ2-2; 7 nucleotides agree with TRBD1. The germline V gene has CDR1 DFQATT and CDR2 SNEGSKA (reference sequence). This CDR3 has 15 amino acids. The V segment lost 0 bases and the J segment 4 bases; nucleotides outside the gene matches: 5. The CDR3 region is CSAREDNRGTGELFF. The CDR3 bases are TGCAGTGCTAGAGAAGATAACAGGGGCACCGGGGAGCTGTTTTTT.

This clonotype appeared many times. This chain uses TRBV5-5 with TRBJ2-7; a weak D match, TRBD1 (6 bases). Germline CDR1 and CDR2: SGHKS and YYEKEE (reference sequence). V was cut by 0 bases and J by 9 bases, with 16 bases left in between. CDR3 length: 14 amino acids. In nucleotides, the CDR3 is TGTGCCAGCAGCTTGGGACAGGAGATCTATCGGCAGTACTTC. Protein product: CASSLGQEIYRQYF.

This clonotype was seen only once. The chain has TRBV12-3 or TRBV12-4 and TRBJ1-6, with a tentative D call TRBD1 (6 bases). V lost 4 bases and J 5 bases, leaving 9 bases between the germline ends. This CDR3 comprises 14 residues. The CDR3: CASSSRTDNSPLHF. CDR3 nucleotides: TGTGCCAGCAGTTCGAGGACAGATAATTCACCCCTCCACTTT.

CDR3: CASNTEYGYTF. The CDR3 region has the DNA TGTGCCAGTAATACTGAGTATGGCTACACCTTC. The chain carries TRBV19 and TRBJ1-2, with D uncertain. V was clipped by 7 bases and J by 5 bases, with 8 bases between them. The V gene's germline CDR1 is LNHDA and CDR2 SQIVND (reference sequence). This CDR3 region has 11 residues.

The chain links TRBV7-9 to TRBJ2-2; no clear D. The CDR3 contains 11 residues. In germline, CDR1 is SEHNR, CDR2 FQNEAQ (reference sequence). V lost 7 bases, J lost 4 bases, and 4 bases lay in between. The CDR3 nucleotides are TGTGCCAGCACCATCACCGGGGAGCTGTTTTTT. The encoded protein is CASTITGELFF.